One sample yielded the 20 T cell receptor beta chains listed below, sequenced in a study of blood T cell repertoires in COVID-19. The assay was immunoSEQ multiplex PCR, and TCRdb's table has in-frame clones only and misses some. This sample has around 170,000 clones, with roughly nine tenths found just once. The specimen sequenced was peripheral blood. Receptor source: a man between 50 and 59 years old with acute or convalescent COVID-19.

This sequence joins TRBV5-3 and TRBJ1-3; the D is unclear. TRBV5-3 is placed among ORFs of uncertain function. The CDR3 has 14 residues. The V end lost 5 bases, the J end lost 2 bases, and 11 bases lay between the germline ends. CDR3 nucleotide sequence: TGTGCCAGAAGACCTATTTTAGCTGGAAACACCATATATTTT. It encodes CARRPILAGNTIYF.

The chain joins TRBV6-1 to TRBJ2-1, with D possibly TRBD2 on 5 matching bases. The germline gives CDR1 MNHNS, CDR2 SASEGT. V was clipped by 3 bases and J by 4 bases, with 16 bases between them. CDR3 length equals 16 residues. Written as DNA, the CDR3 is TGTGCCAGCAGTGAGTCCCCAGGAGGACCTTACAATGAGCAGTTCTTC. It yields the protein CASSESPGGPYNEQFF.

The genes are TRBV7-2 and TRBJ2-1; 10 nucleotides line up with TRBD2. V was pared by 5 bases and J by 6 bases, with 7 bases of the junction left unmatched. Germline values: CDR1 SGHTA, CDR2 FQGNSA. The CDR3 consists of 15 residues. The CDR3 DNA reads as TGTGCCAGCAGCACCCGGACTAGCGGCCCCAATGAGCAGTTCTTC. This codes for CASSTRTSGPNEQFF.

Notes on this clone: Other nucleotide sequences in the sample specify the same CDR3. V gene TRBV4-1 combines with J gene TRBJ2-2; D is possibly TRBD1 (6 bases). Looked up from germline, CDR1 is MGHRA and CDR2 is YSYEKL. V lost 4 bases, J lost 1 base, and 10 bases lay in between. The CDR3 spans 15 residues. The CDR3 coding sequence is TGCGCCAGCAGCCCGCGGACAGTGAACACCGGGGAGCTGTTTTTT. This sequence encodes CASSPRTVNTGELFF.

This clone occurred a few times. This chain uses TRBV28 with TRBJ1-6, with 7 bases aligning to TRBD1. There are 15 residues in the CDR3. After removal of 7 bases from V and 4 bases from J, the junction contained 7 bases not matched to a gene. Germline assignment: CDR1 MDHEN and CDR2 SYDVKM. The CDR3 DNA reads TGTGCCAGCAACATACAGGGGTCATATAATTCACCCCTCCACTTT. It yields the protein CASNIQGSYNSPLHF.

The chain is built from TRBV9 and TRBJ1-1, with D tentatively TRBD1 (6 bases). V was shortened by 5 bases and J by 1 base, with 15 bases between the two germline ends. CDR3 size: 15 residues. Per germline, CDR1 SGDLS and CDR2 YYNGEE. The CDR3 DNA reads TGTGCCAGCAGGCCCCCCGGGGGGGCGAACACTGAAGCTTTCTTT. It yields the protein CASRPPGGANTEAFF.

This sequence joins TRBV27 and TRBJ2-7; 8 positions agree with TRBD1. V lost 5 bases, J lost 5 bases, and 14 bases stayed unmatched. The CDR3 length is 16 residues. Germline lookup yields CDR1 MNHEY and CDR2 SMNVEV (reference sequence). The CDR3 loop reads CASSRSIGQGVDEQYF. CDR3 in DNA: TGTGCCAGCAGTCGGTCCATAGGACAGGGAGTGGACGAGCAGTACTTC.

This clone came up a few times. The chain uses TRBV29-1 and TRBJ1-4, with TRBD1 matching 7 bases. The CDR3 totals 12 residues. Germline V gene data show CDR1 as SQVTM and CDR2 as ANQGSEA. The V and J ends lost 6 bases and 3 bases, in that order; junction bases with no gene match: 1. CDR3 nucleotides: TGCAGCGTACAGGGGTCTAATGAAAAACTGTTTTTT. Its protein is CSVQGSNEKLFF.

The chain links TRBV15 to TRBJ1-5; 9 bases are shared with TRBD1. CDR1 is LNHNV, CDR2 YYDKDF, per germline (reference sequence). The trim removed 6 bases at V and 9 bases at J, leaving 9 bases unmatched. The CDR3 spans 14 residues. CDR3 protein: CATRSRDRVGPQHF. The DNA of the CDR3 is TGTGCCACCAGGAGCCGGGACAGGGTAGGGCCCCAGCATTTT.

The chain employs TRBV7-2 and TRBJ2-7, with D uncertain. CDR1 and CDR2 (germline): SGHTA, FQGNSA. V gave up 2 bases and J gave up 5 bases, with 10 bases separating them. The CDR3 length is 13 residues. The CDR3 region is CASSLFGSDEQYV. The CDR3 DNA reads as TGTGCCAGCAGCTTATTCGGGTCGGACGAGCAGTACGTC.

The chain couples TRBV11-2 to TRBJ2-1; D may be TRBD1 (5 bases). The CDR3 runs 14 residues. Germline assignment: CDR1 SGHAT and CDR2 FQNNGV. V was clipped by 3 bases and J by 4 bases, with 10 bases between them. This CDR3 reads CASSFKTAYNEQFF. CDR3 nucleotide sequence: TGTGCCAGCAGCTTTAAGACAGCTTACAATGAGCAGTTCTTC.

This sequence joins TRBV11-2 and TRBJ1-2; 7 bases are shared with TRBD1. This CDR3 is 14 amino acids long. With V trimmed by 5 bases and J by 4 bases, 7 bases remained unmatched. CDR1 and CDR2 from the germline V gene are SGHAT and FQNNGV. The CDR3 sequence: CASSRDRTIYGYTF. In DNA form, the CDR3 reads TGTGCCAGCAGCCGGGACAGAACAATCTATGGCTACACCTTC.

This clone was seen just once. The chain carries TRBV6-5 and TRBJ1-2, with TRBD1 matching over 7 bases. Germline trimming cut 5 bases from V and 6 bases from J; bases unmatched to any gene: 9. This CDR3 spans 14 amino acids. The V gene's germline CDR1 is MNHEY and CDR2 SVGAGI. CDR3 DNA: TGTGCCAGCAGTCCAGACAGGGAGAGGAATGGCTACACCTTC. As protein: CASSPDRERNGYTF.

The chain joins TRBV4-1 to TRBJ2-7; D is ambiguous. Germline V CDR1 and CDR2: MGHRA, YSYEKL. This CDR3 has 14 residues. V was pared by 1 base and J by 5 bases, with 12 bases between. The CDR3 coding sequence is TGCGCCAGCAGCCAAGGACTTGAAGCCCACGAGCAGTACTTC. Its translation: CASSQGLEAHEQYF.

The CDR3 region has the DNA TGCGCCAGCAGCCAAGATGGTTGGCAGGGGGTCGGTTCTGGGGCCAACGTCCTGACTTTC. Translation gives CASSQDGWQGVGSGANVLTF. This chain joins TRBV4-3 and TRBJ2-6; TRBD1 aligns across 7 bases. CDR1 is LGHNA and CDR2 is YSLEER in the germline V gene. After removal of 0 bases from V and 1 base from J, the junction contained 12 bases not matched to a gene. CDR3 length: 20 residues.

This clone was seen just once. DNA for the CDR3: TGTGCCAGCAGCCCGAGGGAAGGTGAGCAGTTCTTC. It yields the protein CASSPREGEQFF. The chain recombines TRBV3-1 (or the pseudogene TRBV3-2) with TRBJ2-1, with D possibly matching TRBD2 (5 bases). Germline CDR1 reads LGHDT; CDR2 reads YNNKEL (reference sequence). V dropped 4 bases and J dropped 9 bases, with 10 bases sitting between them. There are 12 residues in the CDR3.

This sequence joins TRBV28 and TRBJ1-6, with 7 bases lining up with TRBD1. Germline V lookup: CDR1 MDHEN, CDR2 SYDVKM. V was pared by 5 bases and J by 2 bases, with 3 bases of the junction left unmatched. The CDR3 has 15 residues. Here the CDR3 DNA reads TGTGCCAGCAGTCAGGGGGGCACCTATAATTCACCCCTCCACTTT. Amino acid sequence: CASSQGGTYNSPLHF.

V and J are TRBV19 and TRBJ1-2; 9 nucleotides match TRBD1. There are 15 residues in the CDR3. The germline V gene has CDR1 LNHDA and CDR2 SQIVND (reference sequence). V was clipped by 5 bases and J by 8 bases; unmatched bases: 12. The CDR3 region is CASSSQPGQGQGYTF. In nucleotides, the CDR3 is TGTGCCAGTAGTTCTCAACCGGGACAGGGACAAGGCTACACCTTC. Supplemented by reference TRBV19 and TRBJ1-2, the full variable domain reads DGGITQSPKYLFRKEGQNVTLSCEQNLNHDAMYWYRQDPGQGLRLIYYSQIVNDFQKGDIAEGYSVSREKKESFPLTVTSAQKNPTAFYLCASSSQPGQGQGYTFGSGTRLTVV.

V gene TRBV28 combines with J gene TRBJ2-5, with D possibly matching TRBD2 (6 bases). Trimming removed 5 bases from V and 1 base from J, with 17 bases in between. Germline V gene lookup returns CDR1 MDHEN and CDR2 SYDVKM. The CDR3 contains 16 residues. The CDR3 loop reads CASSLEWTNPQETQYF. The DNA for the CDR3 is TGTGCCAGCAGTCTAGAATGGACTAACCCCCAAGAGACCCAGTACTTC.

CDR3 DNA: TGTGCCAGCAGCTTAGTTCGTCTAGCGGGTTTCAGCGGGGAGCTGTTTTTT. Its translation is CASSLVRLAGFSGELFF. The chain carries TRBV7-6 and TRBJ2-2; TRBD2 aligns across 8 bases. Losses at the gene ends were 1 base for V and 7 bases for J; bases not matched to a gene: 11. Germline V gene data show CDR1 as SGHVS and CDR2 as FNYEAQ. The CDR3 is made up of 17 amino acids.